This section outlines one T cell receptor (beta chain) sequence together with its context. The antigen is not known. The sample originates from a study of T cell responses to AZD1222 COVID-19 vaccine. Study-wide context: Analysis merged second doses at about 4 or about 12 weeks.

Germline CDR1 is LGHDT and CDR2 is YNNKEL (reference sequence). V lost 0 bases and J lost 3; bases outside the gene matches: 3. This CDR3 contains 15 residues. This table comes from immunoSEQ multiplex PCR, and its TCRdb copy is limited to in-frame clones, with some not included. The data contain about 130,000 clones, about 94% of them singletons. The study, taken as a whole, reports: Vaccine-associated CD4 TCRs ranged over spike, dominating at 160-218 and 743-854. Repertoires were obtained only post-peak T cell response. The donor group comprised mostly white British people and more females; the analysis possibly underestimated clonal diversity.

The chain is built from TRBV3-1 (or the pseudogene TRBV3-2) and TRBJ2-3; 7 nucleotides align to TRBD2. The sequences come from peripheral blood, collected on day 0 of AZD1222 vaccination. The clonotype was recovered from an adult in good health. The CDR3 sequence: CASSQDPGGTDTQYF. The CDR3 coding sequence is TGTGCCAGCAGCCAAGATCCGGGGGGAACAGATACGCAGTATTTT.